The sequence of this T cell receptor beta chain was determined in a study of radiotherapy plus CTLA-4 blockade in lung cancer. Study-level results: Clones of tumor-derived TCRs expanded in blood after radiotherapy plus ipilimumab.

V lost 5 bases, J lost 8 bases, and 8 bases stayed unmatched. CDR3 size: 13 residues. Germline V CDR1 and CDR2: MNHEY, SMNVEV (reference sequence). Here immunoSEQ multiplex PCR was the method, and the copy in TCRdb shows in-frame clones only, minus some. The table includes about 85,000 clones, around 85% detected once. Those with chemo-refractory metastatic non-small-cell lung cancer were treated with focal radiation combined with CTLA-4 blockade using ipilimumab. Comments on this clone: Its specificity is not known.

Sequenced material: peripheral blood, taken from a patient treated with radiotherapy plus ipilimumab. The sequence came from a human donor with non-small cell lung cancer who had a partial response to radiotherapy plus ipilimumab. The chain has TRBV27 and TRBJ1-2; 7 bases match TRBD1. The CDR3 sequence: CASSPRQGSGYTF. The CDR3 DNA reads as TGTGCCAGCAGTCCGAGACAGGGAAGCGGCTACACCTTC.